This entry is about one T cell receptor beta chain. This entry is derived from a study of blood T cell repertoires in COVID-19. Profiled with immunoSEQ multiplex PCR; TCRdb holds only in-frame clones, not every one. The data show approximately 190,000 clones, under 85% seen once. Sequenced input: peripheral blood. This clonotype was sampled from a man aged 55 to 70 with active or convalescent COVID-19.

In DNA, the CDR3 is TGTGCCAGCAGCCCCAGCGGGGAGACCCAGTACTTC. Translating gives CASSPSGETQYF. The V call is TRBV7-9, the J call TRBJ2-5; tentatively, D is TRBD2 (6 bases). Trimming removed 5 bases at V and 5 bases at J, with 9 bases between. The CDR3 runs to 12 residues. CDR1 is SEHNR, CDR2 FQNEAQ, per germline (reference sequence).